This TCR beta chain was sequenced for a study of response to subunit inactivated influenza vaccine. There are many counts of this clonotype. Its antigen is currently unknown. Points from the study as a whole: The authors suggested that few new T cells are recruited per seasonal influenza vaccination.

MiXCR, run by TCRdb on the RT-PCR reads, gives a single entry per CDR3 protein. The sample holds around 490,000 distinct CDR3 sequences, approximately 7.6% seen once. Here the sequenced sample was PBMCs from blood, taken approximately 25 months after vaccination. This TCR derives from a man between 45 and 75 years old who received an inactivated influenza vaccine.

In DNA form, the CDR3 reads TGCAGTGCTACAGGGATTCTCAACACCGGGGAGCTGTTTTTT. Amino acid sequence: CSATGILNTGELFF. The genes are TRBV20-1 and TRBJ2-2; weak D call: TRBD1 (5 bases). The CDR3 extends over 14 amino acids. V was cut by 4 bases and J by 2 bases, with 11 bases left in between. Per the germline V gene, CDR1 is DFQATT and CDR2 is SNEGSKA (reference sequence).